These 25 T cell receptor beta chains came from one sample sequenced in a study of a mutant IDH1 vaccine in newly diagnosed glioma. The antigens these receptors bind are not known. Indicated time point: week 5, during vaccination. Each vaccine dose was 300 ug of mutant IDH1 20-mer peptide, with topical imiquimod. Assay used: immunoSEQ multiplex PCR; TCRdb lists only in-frame clones, some missing. The table has roughly 40,000 clones, just over 90% seen once; the top ten hold over 2%. The sequencing here drew on PBMCs, taken from a glioma patient whose treatment included an IDH1 peptide vaccine. These TCRs come from a man aged 50 to 60 with glioma.

The rearrangement links TRBV11-1 to TRBJ2-1; D ambiguous. The CDR3 extends over 15 amino acids. V lost 5 bases and J lost 0, with 11 bases in between. Germline CDR1 SGHAT, CDR2 FQDESV (reference sequence). The CDR3 loop is CASSPRQSSYNEQFF. CDR3 nucleotides: TGTGCCAGCAGCCCAAGACAAAGCTCCTACAATGAGCAGTTCTTC.

The V and J genes are TRBV5-6 and TRBJ2-5; 7 bases map to TRBD2. CDR1 and CDR2 from the germline V gene are SGHDT and YYEEEE. CDR3 length: 14 residues. The V segment lost 2 bases and the J segment 5 bases; nucleotides outside the gene matches: 6. The CDR3 loop is CASSFGPGGETQYF. CDR3 bases: TGTGCCAGCAGCTTTGGACCCGGGGGGGAGACCCAGTACTTC.

This clone was seen a few times. This sequence joins TRBV6-5 and TRBJ2-2, with D possibly matching TRBD1 (6 bases). V lost 5 bases and J 7 bases, leaving 8 bases between the germline ends. Looked up from germline, CDR1 is MNHEY and CDR2 is SVGAGI. The CDR3 is 12 residues long. The CDR3, as DNA: TGTGCCAGCAGTCAGGGGATCGGGGAGCTGTTTTTT. Translating it yields CASSQGIGELFF.

The V and J genes are TRBV6-1 and TRBJ1-1; weak D call: TRBD1 (6 bases). V lost 2 bases and J lost 0, with 16 bases in between. The germline V gene has CDR1 MNHNS and CDR2 SASEGT. This CDR3 is built from 17 residues. The CDR3 region has the DNA TGTGCCAGCAGTGAACCACCAGGGGCGTCCATGAACACTGAAGCTTTCTTT. It encodes CASSEPPGASMNTEAFF.

This chain links TRBV7-9 with TRBJ2-3, with TRBD2 matching over 9 bases. The CDR3 has 16 amino acids. With V trimmed by 3 bases and J by 0 bases, 4 bases remained unmatched. Germline lookup yields CDR1 SEHNR and CDR2 FQNEAQ (reference sequence). CDR3 residues: CASSFLAGRSTDTQYF. CDR3 DNA sequence: TGTGCCAGCAGCTTCCTAGCGGGGAGGAGCACAGATACGCAGTATTTT.

The V and J genes are TRBV7-8 and TRBJ1-2; D perhaps matches TRBD1 (6 bases). The V gene's germline CDR1 is SGHVS and CDR2 FQNEAQ. Deletions cut 5 bases from V and 7 bases from J, with 17 bases between. CDR3 length: 14 residues. The CDR3 loop is CASSLTTGDGGYTF. Here the CDR3 DNA reads TGTGCCAGCAGCCTTACGACAGGCGATGGTGGCTACACCTTC.

The rearrangement joins TRBV2 to TRBJ2-7, with TRBD2 matching over 7 bases. Trimming took 8 bases from V and 2 from J; bases not matched to a gene: 3. Germline CDR1 and CDR2: SNHLY and FYNNEI. CDR3 size: 12 residues. Here the CDR3 reads CASVAGPYEQYF. The CDR3 coding sequence is TGTGCCAGCGTAGCGGGCCCCTACGAGCAGTACTTC. Full variable domain (outside the CDR3, taken from reference TRBV2 and TRBJ2-7): EPEVTQTPSHQVTQMGQEVILRCVPISNHLYFYWYRQILGQKVEFLVSFYNNEISEKSEIFDDQFSVERPDGSNFTLKIRSTKLEDSAMYFCASVAGPYEQYFGPGTRLTVT.

The chain has TRBV5-1 and TRBJ2-7; D may be TRBD1 or TRBD2 (5 bases each). This CDR3 is 14 amino acids long. Between the trimmed V and J ends, which lost 4 bases and 4 bases, there was a span of 15 bases. Germline loops: CDR1 SGHRS, CDR2 YFSETQ. DNA of the CDR3: TGCGCCAGCAGCCCCCGGGACCCCCCTTACGAGCAGTACTTC. Protein sequence: CASSPRDPPYEQYF.

The chain links TRBV5-6 to TRBJ2-6; D gene uncertain. From germline, CDR1 is SGHDT and CDR2 YYEEEE. The CDR3 runs 19 residues. The V end lost 4 bases, the J end lost 0 bases, and 20 bases lay between the germline ends. CDR3 bases: TGTGCCAGCAGCCCGATCGAAGGGCCCTCGGTCTCTGGGGCCAACGTCCTGACTTTC. Amino acids: CASSPIEGPSVSGANVLTF.

V and J are TRBV5-6 and TRBJ2-7, with TRBD1 as a possible D gene (6 bases). CDR3 size: 12 residues. Trimming took off 4 bases at V and 6 bases at J, with 11 bases between the two ends. Germline CDR1 SGHDT, CDR2 YYEEEE. The CDR3 nucleotides are TGTGCCAGCAGCGCTACAGGGAGCGAGCAGTACTTC. Residues: CASSATGSEQYF.

Comments on this clone: Germline is not matched at one junction end, which may reflect a read error. This chain connects TRBV7-7 to TRBJ2-5, with 11 bases aligning to TRBD2. Germline CDR1 SSHAT, CDR2 FNYEAQ (reference sequence). The CDR3 runs to 16 residues. The CDR3 DNA sequence: TGTGCTAGCAGCTCCGAGATAGCGGGAGGGTATGAGACCCAGTACTTC. It codes for CASSSEIAGGYETQYF.

The chain has TRBV4-1 and TRBJ1-2, with D possibly matching TRBD1 (5 bases). The germline gives CDR1 MGHRA, CDR2 YSYEKL. The CDR3 length is 16 residues. V was shortened by 3 bases and J by 3 bases, with 17 bases between the two germline ends. CDR3 residues: CASSQIGRGPDYGYTF. The CDR3 bases are TGCGCCAGCAGCCAGATAGGGAGGGGTCCGGACTATGGCTACACCTTC.

The DNA of the CDR3 is TGTGCCAGCAGTGTTCCCCACACCGTACAGACCCAGTACTTC. Amino acid sequence: CASSVPHTVQTQYF. The chain has TRBV25-1 and TRBJ2-5; no definite D call. This CDR3 spans 14 amino acids. Trimming removed 4 bases from V and 6 bases from J, with 15 bases in between. Germline assignment: CDR1 MGHDK and CDR2 SYGVNS.

The V gene is TRBV14, the J gene TRBJ1-1, with D possibly TRBD1 on 5 matching bases. CDR1 and CDR2 (germline): SGHDN, FVKESK. The V and J ends lost 8 bases and 3 bases respectively, with 16 bases between them. The CDR3 extends over 14 amino acids. CDR3 region: CASGPAGAYTEAFF. Here the CDR3 DNA reads TGTGCCAGCGGTCCCGCCGGGGCGTACACTGAAGCTTTCTTT.

The chain joins TRBV2 to TRBJ1-6; D may be TRBD1 (6 bases). Germline V gives CDR1 SNHLY, CDR2 FYNNEI. The CDR3 sequence is 14 residues long. Trimming removed 2 bases from V and 14 bases from J, with 16 bases in between. CDR3 DNA sequence: TGTGCCAGCAGTGAATCAACAGGGCATAGGGCCCTCCACTTT. Encoded protein: CASSESTGHRALHF.

This clone appeared a single time. J is TRBJ2-7 and V is TRBV19; perhaps TRBD1 as D (5 bases). Germline V lookup: CDR1 LNHDA, CDR2 SQIVND (reference sequence). Between the trimmed V and J ends, which lost 6 bases and 3 bases, there was a span of 15 bases. There are 14 residues in the CDR3. As DNA, the CDR3 is TGTGCCAGTAGCCATCAGGGTTTCTACTACGAGCAGTACTTC. It translates to CASSHQGFYYEQYF.

This chain joins TRBV28 and TRBJ2-3, with D perhaps TRBD2 (5 bases). The length of the CDR3 is 15 residues. V was trimmed by 6 bases and J by 4 bases, leaving 17 bases between them. Germline CDR1 MDHEN, CDR2 SYDVKM. The CDR3 spells CASRGLRAGADTQYF. DNA of the CDR3: TGTGCCAGCAGGGGCCTCCGCGCCGGGGCAGATACGCAGTATTTT.

The chain recombines TRBV30 with TRBJ1-2; 8 nucleotides match TRBD1. The germline V gene encodes CDR1 GTSNPN and CDR2 SVGIG (reference sequence). V was clipped by 1 base and J by 0 bases; unmatched bases: 4. The CDR3 loop spans 15 amino acids. The CDR3 region is CAWSGGTGANYGYTF. The CDR3 coding sequence is TGTGCCTGGAGTGGCGGGACAGGCGCTAACTATGGCTACACCTTC.

This chain uses TRBV29-1 with TRBJ2-5, with 8 bases fitting TRBD1. Germline V gene sequence: CDR1 SQVTM, CDR2 ANQGSEA. This CDR3 spans 13 amino acids. The junction had 7 bases not matched to a gene; V was cut back by 5 bases and J by 5 bases. The CDR3 sequence is CSVPGQGGETQYF. CDR3 sequence (DNA): TGCAGCGTTCCCGGACAGGGAGGTGAGACCCAGTACTTC.

The genes are TRBV4-2 and TRBJ1-5; 10 bases fit TRBD1. The CDR3 spans 15 residues. J was trimmed by 6 bases and V by 0 bases; bases with no gene match: 2. Germline V lookup: CDR1 LGHNA, CDR2 YNFKEQ. CDR3 region: CASSQETGGGQPQHF. DNA of the CDR3: TGTGCCAGCAGCCAAGAGACAGGGGGCGGTCAGCCCCAGCATTTT.

The chain uses TRBV2 and TRBJ1-1; D might be TRBD1 (5 bases). Germline V gene data show CDR1 as SNHLY and CDR2 as FYNNEI. The CDR3 runs 13 residues. V shed 8 bases and J shed 0 bases, with 10 bases lying between them. CDR3: CASGDGMNTEAFF. CDR3 in DNA: TGTGCCAGCGGGGACGGAATGAACACTGAAGCTTTCTTT.

V and J are TRBV14 and TRBJ1-6, with 8 bases lining up with TRBD1. The CDR3 length is 16 residues. Per the germline V gene, CDR1 is SGHDN and CDR2 is FVKESK. V gave up 0 bases and J gave up 8 bases; unmatched junction bases: 6. CDR3 region: CASSQDTDRVYSPLHF. The DNA for the CDR3 is TGTGCCAGCAGCCAAGACACGGACAGGGTTTATTCACCCCTCCACTTT.

V gene TRBV19 combines with J gene TRBJ1-4, with 9 bases that match TRBD1. V trimming: 3 bases; J trimming: 9 bases; junction bases outside the gene matches: 5. This CDR3 is built from 14 residues. In germline, CDR1 is LNHDA, CDR2 SQIVND (reference sequence). CDR3 region: CASSIEQGAKKLFF. CDR3 DNA: TGTGCCAGTAGTATCGAACAGGGGGCAAAAAAACTGTTTTTT.

The V call is TRBV5-8, the J call TRBJ2-3; the D gene could be TRBD1 or TRBD2 (5 bases each). Trimming removed 7 bases from V and 2 bases from J, with 11 bases in between. CDR3 length: 13 residues. In germline, CDR1 is SGHTS, CDR2 YDEGEE. Written as DNA, the CDR3 is TGTGCCAGCCCGGGGCCCTACACAGATACGCAGTATTTT. It translates to CASPGPYTDTQYF.

CDR3 loop: CASSGPRGTSRHNEQFF. The CDR3 DNA reads TGTGCCAGCAGCGGACCAAGAGGGACTAGCAGACACAATGAGCAGTTCTTC. The chain recombines TRBV9 with TRBJ2-1, with 9 bases fitting TRBD2. The CDR3 loop spans 17 amino acids. The germline CDR1 and CDR2 sequences are SGDLS and YYNGEE. The V segment lost 3 bases and the J segment 5 bases; nucleotides outside the gene matches: 12.